Listed here are 8 T cell receptor beta chains from one sample, sequenced in a study of a mutant IDH1 vaccine in newly diagnosed glioma. Their antigens remain unidentified. Using immunoSEQ multiplex PCR, the repertoire was profiled, and TCRdb retains in-frame clones only, with some absent. The sample lists tens of thousands of clones, 80% occurring once. The time point: week 35, safety follow-up. Every vaccination contained 300 ug of the mutant IDH1 20-mer peptide and was paired with topical imiquimod. Material: PBMCs, obtained from a glioma patient whose treatment included an IDH1 peptide vaccine. These receptors came from a man aged 35 to 55 with glioma. Some clones in this sample may be carry-over from other donors' samples.

CDR3 nucleotide sequence: TGTGCCAGCAGCCCCGATACAGGGGGGGACACTGAAGCTTTCTTT. It encodes CASSPDTGGDTEAFF. This chain links TRBV5-6 with TRBJ1-1; TRBD1 matches at 8 bases. Germline loops: CDR1 SGHDT, CDR2 YYEEEE. The V and J ends lost 4 bases and 3 bases, in that order; junction bases with no gene match: 8. CDR3 size: 15 residues.

The chain is built from TRBV10-3 and TRBJ2-3; D is possibly TRBD1 (6 bases). V was pared by 7 bases and J by 2 bases, with 13 bases between. CDR3 length: 14 residues. Per germline, CDR1 ENHRY and CDR2 SYGVKD. The CDR3 region is CAIMGAFSTDTQYF. CDR3 coding DNA: TGTGCCATCATGGGGGCCTTCTCCACAGATACGCAGTATTTT.

V is TRBV6-5 and J is TRBJ1-1; possibly TRBD1 for D (6 bases). CDR1 is MNHEY, CDR2 SVGAGI, per germline. The V gene lost 2 bases and the J gene lost 5 bases, with 15 bases spanning the gap. The CDR3 sequence is 15 residues long. The CDR3 region is CASSYLTRGTTEAFF. The CDR3 nucleotides are TGTGCCAGCAGTTACCTGACACGAGGGACAACTGAAGCTTTCTTT.

V and J are TRBV7-2 and TRBJ1-5, with D uncertain. The CDR3 length is 14 residues. Trimming removed 1 base from V and 5 bases from J, with 9 bases in between. Germline-derived CDR1 and CDR2 are SGHTA and FQGNSA. The DNA of the CDR3 is TGTGCCAGCAGCTTAGTAGGCCCGGATCAGCCCCAGCATTTT. Protein: CASSLVGPDQPQHF.

This chain connects TRBV14 to TRBJ2-2; D is possibly TRBD1 (6 bases). Trimming pared 7 bases from V and 6 bases from J, leaving 12 bases between. Germline CDR1 is SGHDN and CDR2 is FVKESK. CDR3 length: 13 residues. For the CDR3, the DNA is TGTGCCAGCACCAGAGACAGGTCCGGGGAGCTGTTTTTT. Protein sequence: CASTRDRSGELFF.

Only a few counts were recorded for this clone. The CDR3 loop reads CASSLEWAGVAQPQHF. CDR3 nucleotides: TGTGCCAGCAGCTTAGAGTGGGCAGGGGTTGCTCAGCCCCAGCATTTT. The chain has TRBV11-2 and TRBJ1-5, with D perhaps matching TRBD1 (6 bases). The CDR3 length is 16 residues. The germline V gene has CDR1 SGHAT and CDR2 FQNNGV. Trimming took off 0 bases at V and 6 bases at J, with 15 bases between the two ends.

The V gene is TRBV10-3, the J gene TRBJ2-3, with D perhaps TRBD2 (7 bases). The CDR3 contains 13 residues. Looked up from germline, CDR1 is ENHRY and CDR2 is SYGVKD. V was pared by 9 bases and J by 4 bases, with 14 bases between. The CDR3 bases are TGTGCCATAGGGGGGGACGATGCAGATACGCAGTATTTT. This gives the protein CAIGGDDADTQYF.

The J gene is TRBJ2-5, the V gene TRBV6-5, with TRBD1 matching over 10 bases. V shed 6 bases, J shed 5 bases, and the junction held 6 bases outside the gene matches. The CDR3 is 14 residues long. The germline V gene has CDR1 MNHEY and CDR2 SVGAGI. CDR3 region: CASSQGQGRETQYF. The CDR3 nucleotides read TGTGCCAGCAGCCAGGGACAGGGGAGGGAGACCCAGTACTTC.